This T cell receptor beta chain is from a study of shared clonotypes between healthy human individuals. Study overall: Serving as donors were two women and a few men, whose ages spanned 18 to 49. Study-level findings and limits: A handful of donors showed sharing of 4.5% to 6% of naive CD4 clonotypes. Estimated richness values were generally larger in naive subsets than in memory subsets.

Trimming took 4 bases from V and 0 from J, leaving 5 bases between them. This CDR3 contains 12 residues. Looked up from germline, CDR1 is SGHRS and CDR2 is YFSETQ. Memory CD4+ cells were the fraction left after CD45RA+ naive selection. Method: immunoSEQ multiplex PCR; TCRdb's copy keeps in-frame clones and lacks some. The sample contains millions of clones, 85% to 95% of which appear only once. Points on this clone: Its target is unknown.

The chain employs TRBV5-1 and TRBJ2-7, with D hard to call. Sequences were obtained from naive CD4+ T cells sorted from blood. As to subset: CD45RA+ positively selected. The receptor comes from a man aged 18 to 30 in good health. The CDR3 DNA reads TGCGCCAGCAGCATTGACTCCTACGAGCAGTACTTC. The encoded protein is CASSIDSYEQYF.